Listed below are T cell receptor beta chains from one sample, sequenced in a study of T-cell memory formation after mild COVID-19. TCRdb re-derived calls from the 5' RACE reads in MiXCR, one entry per CDR3 protein. The data show more than 250,000 distinct CDR3 sequences, about a sixth seen once. Sequenced: PBMCs or a T cell subset sorted from them (not recorded which). These receptors were collected from a young man who had mild COVID-19 (a few samples of this study predate the infection). Cell type and time point are not known. Each CDR3 is given with its conserved first and last residue. The D gene is left open where the match is weak. Only part of the rows carry a size: once, few, many, or a class if the clone is expanded.

d_call j_call cdr3_length v_call clone_size cdr3_aa cdr3_nt
TRBD2 TRBJ2-3 17 TRBV4-3 - CASSQPTSGGAFDTQYF TGCGCCAGCAGCCAACCTACTAGCGGGGGGGCCTTTGATACGCAGTATTTT
- TRBJ1-6 15 TRBV20-1 few CSATLRGTFNSPLHF TGCAGTGCTACCCTCAGGGGAACCTTTAATTCACCCCTCCACTTT
TRBD1 TRBJ1-3 15 TRBV4-1 - CASSPEGTDGNTIYF TGCGCCAGCAGCCCTGAGGGGACAGATGGAAACACCATATATTTT
- TRBJ2-1 15 TRBV5-1 few CASSFLAERSGEQFF TGCGCCAGCAGCTTCCTGGCGGAAAGGTCAGGTGAGCAGTTCTTC
TRBD2 TRBJ2-1 16 TRBV4-3 - CASSQAGGSSYNEQFF TGCGCCAGCAGCCAAGCGGGGGGAAGCTCCTACAATGAGCAGTTCTTC
- TRBJ2-3 14 TRBV6-5 few CATRRLSSTDTQYF TGTGCCACCAGACGGTTATCTAGCACAGATACGCAGTATTTT
TRBD1 TRBJ2-7 17 TRBV4-1 - CASSQDGTGTRGYEQYF TGCGCCAGCAGCCAGGACGGGACAGGGACCAGGGGCTACGAGCAGTACTTC
- TRBJ1-2 14 TRBV4-1 - CASSQVTGFYGYTF TGCGCCAGCAGCCAAGTCACAGGCTTCTATGGCTACACCTTC
TRBD1 TRBJ2-7 16 TRBV2 - CASTQGGRPSSYEQYF TGTGCCAGCACACAGGGGGGCCGCCCCTCCTCCTACGAGCAGTACTTC
- TRBJ2-3 13 TRBV12-3/TRBV12-4 - CASSLARKDTQYF TGTGCCAGCAGTTTAGCCCGGAAGGATACGCAGTATTTT
- TRBJ1-1 11 TRBV7-9 few CASSFSGEAFF TGTGCCAGCAGCTTCAGTGGTGAAGCTTTCTTT
TRBD1 TRBJ1-3 15 TRBV7-8 once CASSSDRGSGNTIYF TGTGCCAGCAGCTCAGACAGGGGCTCTGGAAACACCATATATTTT
TRBD1 TRBJ1-6 15 TRBV29-1 - CSVEGRQGRDAPLHF TGCAGCGTTGAGGGTCGACAGGGAAGGGACGCACCCCTCCACTTT
- TRBJ1-2 12 TRBV6-5 few CATTFWSGGYTF TGTGCCACCACCTTTTGGAGCGGAGGCTACACCTTC
- TRBJ1-6 14 TRBV7-9 - CASTRAGENSPLHF TGTGCCAGCACCAGGGCAGGGGAAAATTCACCCCTCCACTTT
- TRBJ1-5 14 TRBV15 - CATSRVGWGQPQHF TGTGCCACCAGCAGAGTCGGGTGGGGTCAGCCCCAGCATTTT
- TRBJ2-2 13 TRBV3-1 - CASSLNRDGELFF TGTGCCAGCAGCCTGAACAGGGACGGGGAGCTGTTTTTT
TRBD2 TRBJ2-5 15 TRBV27 - CASKTPGGAQETQYF TGTGCCTCGAAAACTCCGGGGGGGGCCCAAGAGACCCAGTACTTC
TRBD2 TRBJ2-5 20 TRBV12-3/TRBV12-4 - CASSSRTSRIAGGSIRAQYF TGTGCCAGCAGTTCAAGGACCTCTCGCATAGCGGGGGGGTCCATAAGAGCCCAGTACTTC
TRBD1 TRBJ2-1 17 TRBV5-5 many CASSSTRGPKGHNEQFF TGTGCCAGCAGCTCGACGAGGGGGCCCAAAGGCCACAATGAGCAGTTCTTC
- TRBJ1-4 14 TRBV5-1 few CASSPNLQEGKLFF TGCGCCAGCAGCCCGAACCTACAGGAGGGAAAACTGTTTTTT
- TRBJ1-1 14 TRBV12-3/TRBV12-4 - CASSLRDLNTEAFF TGTGCCAGCAGTTTGAGGGATTTGAACACTGAAGCTTTCTTT
- TRBJ1-6 14 TRBV28 - CASRLTQGGAPLHF TGTGCCAGCAGGCTCACACAGGGCGGCGCACCCCTCCACTTT
- TRBJ2-2 18 TRBV4-3 - CASSQEGIGATNTGELFF TGCGCCAGCAGCCAAGAAGGAATCGGGGCCACGAACACCGGGGAGCTGTTTTTT
TRBD2 TRBJ2-1 14 TRBV9 few CASSVTSGYNEQFF TGTGCCAGCAGCGTGACTAGCGGGTACAATGAGCAGTTCTTC
- TRBJ2-3 16 TRBV4-3 few CASSQAASGPTDTQYF TGCGCCAGCAGCCAGGCAGCTTCAGGGCCCACAGATACGCAGTATTTT
- TRBJ2-2 13 TRBV7-9 - CASSEPETGELFF TGTGCCAGCAGCGAGCCAGAGACCGGGGAGCTGTTTTTT
- TRBJ2-3 15 TRBV6-2/TRBV6-3 few CASSLALASTDTQYF TGTGCCAGCAGCCTCGCCCTAGCGAGCACAGATACGCAGTATTTT
TRBD2 TRBJ2-3 15 TRBV12-3/TRBV12-4 few CASRIAGGPGNTQYF TGTGCCAGCAGAATAGCGGGGGGGCCCGGGAATACGCAGTATTTT
- TRBJ1-3 14 TRBV28 - CASTRESSGNTIYF TGTGCCAGCACAAGGGAGAGCTCTGGAAACACCATATATTTT
- TRBJ2-5 10 TRBV20-1 few CSARWETQYF TGCAGTGCTAGATGGGAGACCCAGTACTTC
TRBD1 TRBJ1-2 14 TRBV7-2 few CASSPTGALYGYTF TGTGCCAGCAGCCCTACAGGGGCCCTCTATGGCTACACCTTC
- TRBJ2-3 13 TRBV29-1 few CSVERGGQDTQYF TGCAGCGTTGAAAGGGGGGGGCAAGATACGCAGTATTTT
- TRBJ1-5 14 TRBV24-1 few CATSDFQGNQPQHF TGTGCCACCAGTGATTTCCAGGGCAATCAGCCCCAGCATTTT
- TRBJ2-3 17 TRBV7-8 - CASSLERVGRKTDTQYF TGTGCCAGCAGCTTAGAAAGGGTGGGCAGGAAAACAGATACGCAGTATTTT
- TRBJ2-3 13 TRBV20-1 many CRTAELFTDTQYF TGCAGAACAGCGGAACTTTTCACAGATACGCAGTATTTT
- TRBJ2-5 12 TRBV7-2 few CASSLDSVTQYF TGTGCCAGCAGCTTAGATAGCGTGACCCAGTACTTC
- TRBJ2-1 11 TRBV6-5 - CASSLLAEQFF TGTGCCAGCAGCCTTTTGGCTGAGCAGTTCTTC
- TRBJ1-5 15 TRBV4-1 - CASSQYSVSNQPQHF TGCGCCAGCAGCCAATATTCCGTCAGCAATCAGCCCCAGCATTTT
- TRBJ2-1 11 TRBV29-1 - CSSVQDNEQFF TGCAGCTCGGTTCAGGACAATGAGCAGTTCTTC
- TRBJ1-1 12 TRBV6-2/TRBV6-3 few CASRTGNTEAFF TGTGCCAGCAGGACGGGTAACACTGAAGCTTTCTTT
TRBD1 TRBJ1-2 13 TRBV7-9 - CASSVGTGYGYTF TGTGCCAGCAGCGTCGGGACAGGGTATGGCTACACCTTC
- TRBJ2-1 13 TRBV7-9 - CASPSVVPNEQFF TGTGCCAGCCCAAGCGTTGTTCCCAATGAGCAGTTCTTC
- TRBJ2-1 15 TRBV5-1 - CASSLYDRTYNEQFF TGCGCCAGCAGCTTATACGACAGGACCTACAATGAGCAGTTCTTC
- TRBJ1-1 14 TRBV5-1 few CASSPRPRNTEAFF TGCGCCAGCAGCCCCCGACCCCGGAACACTGAAGCTTTCTTT
TRBD2 TRBJ2-4 14 TRBV5-6 - CASSPGGGSIHQYF TGTGCCAGCAGCCCGGGCGGGGGGTCAATACATCAGTACTTC
- TRBJ2-7 12 TRBV20-1 - CGLRGGAYEQYF TGCGGCCTTCGCGGGGGCGCCTACGAGCAGTACTTC
TRBD1 TRBJ2-1 13 TRBV18 - CASSPQGVHEQFF TGTGCCAGCTCACCTCAGGGGGTCCATGAGCAGTTCTTC
- TRBJ1-1 14 TRBV7-9 few CASSSLPPGLEAFF TGTGCCAGCAGCTCCCTTCCCCCGGGGCTTGAAGCTTTCTTT
- TRBJ2-2 16 TRBV4-2 - CASSQDVTGNTGELFF TGTGCCAGCAGCCAAGATGTGACAGGCAACACCGGGGAGCTGTTTTTT
- TRBJ2-5 15 TRBV12-3/TRBV12-4 few CASSLESGQQETQYF TGTGCCAGCAGTTTAGAATCCGGGCAGCAAGAGACCCAGTACTTC
- TRBJ1-1 12 TRBV20-1 few CSASRTNTEAFF TGCAGTGCCAGCCGGACGAACACTGAAGCTTTCTTT
- TRBJ1-2 15 TRBV12-3/TRBV12-4 many CASSRGAYGFYGYTF TGTGCCAGCAGCCGTGGCGCCTATGGTTTCTATGGCTACACCTTC
TRBD2 TRBJ2-1 14 TRBV7-3 many CASSLRLAGDEQFF TGTGCCAGCAGCCTGAGACTAGCGGGGGATGAGCAGTTCTTC
- TRBJ1-4 12 TRBV5-1 - CASSWDDEKLFF TGCGCCAGCAGCTGGGACGACGAAAAACTGTTTTTT
TRBD2 TRBJ2-3 15 TRBV27 few CASSLRGGAADTQYF TGTGCCAGCAGTTTACGCGGGGGGGCCGCAGATACGCAGTATTTT
- TRBJ2-3 12 TRBV29-1 - CSVEALTDTQYF TGCAGCGTTGAGGCCCTCACAGATACGCAGTATTTT
- TRBJ2-7 15 TRBV5-1 - CASSLAGTRFYEQYF TGCGCCAGCAGCTTGGCCGGGACACGTTTCTACGAGCAGTACTTC